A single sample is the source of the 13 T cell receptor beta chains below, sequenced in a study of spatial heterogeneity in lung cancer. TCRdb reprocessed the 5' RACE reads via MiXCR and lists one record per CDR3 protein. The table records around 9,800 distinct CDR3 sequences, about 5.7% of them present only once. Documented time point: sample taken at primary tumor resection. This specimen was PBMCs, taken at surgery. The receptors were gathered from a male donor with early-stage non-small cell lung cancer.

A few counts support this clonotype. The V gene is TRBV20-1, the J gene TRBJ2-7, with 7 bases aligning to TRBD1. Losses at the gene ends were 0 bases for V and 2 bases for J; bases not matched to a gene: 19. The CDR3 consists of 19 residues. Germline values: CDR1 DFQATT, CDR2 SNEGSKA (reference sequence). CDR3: CSARDHTGTDPLLTYEQYF. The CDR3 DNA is TGCAGTGCTAGAGACCATACCGGGACAGACCCACTCTTGACCTACGAGCAGTACTTC.

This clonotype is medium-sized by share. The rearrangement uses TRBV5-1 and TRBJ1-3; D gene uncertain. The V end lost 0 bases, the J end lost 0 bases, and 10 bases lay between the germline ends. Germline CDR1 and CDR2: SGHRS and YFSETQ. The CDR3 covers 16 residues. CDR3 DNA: TGCGCCAGCAGCTTGGACGCAGGCAACTCTGGAAACACCATATATTTT. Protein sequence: CASSLDAGNSGNTIYF.

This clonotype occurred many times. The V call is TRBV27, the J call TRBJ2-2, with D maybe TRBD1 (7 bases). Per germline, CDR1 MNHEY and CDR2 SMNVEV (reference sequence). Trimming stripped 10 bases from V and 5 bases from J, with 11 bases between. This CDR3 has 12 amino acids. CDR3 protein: CATQGGTGELFF. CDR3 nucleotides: TGTGCCACCCAGGGGGGAACCGGGGAGCTGTTTTTT.

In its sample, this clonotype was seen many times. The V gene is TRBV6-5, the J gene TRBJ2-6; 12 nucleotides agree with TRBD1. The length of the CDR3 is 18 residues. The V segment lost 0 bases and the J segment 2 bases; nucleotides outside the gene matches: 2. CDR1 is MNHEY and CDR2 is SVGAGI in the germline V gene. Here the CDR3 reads CASSYSGTGGAGANVLTF. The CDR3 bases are TGTGCCAGCAGTTACTCCGGGACAGGGGGCGCTGGGGCCAACGTCCTGACTTTC.

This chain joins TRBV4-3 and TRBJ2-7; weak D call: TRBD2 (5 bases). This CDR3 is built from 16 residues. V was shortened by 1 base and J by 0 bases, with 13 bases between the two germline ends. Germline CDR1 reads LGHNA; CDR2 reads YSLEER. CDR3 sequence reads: CASSQVAGDLSYEQYF. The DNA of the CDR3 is TGCGCCAGCAGCCAAGTTGCGGGTGACCTCTCCTACGAGCAGTACTTC.

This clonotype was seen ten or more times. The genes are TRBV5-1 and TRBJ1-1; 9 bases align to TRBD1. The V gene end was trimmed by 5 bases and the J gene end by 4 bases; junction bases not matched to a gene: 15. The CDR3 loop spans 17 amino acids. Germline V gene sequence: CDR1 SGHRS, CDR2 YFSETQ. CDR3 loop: CASRQGTGKVSRTEAFF. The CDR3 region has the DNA TGCGCCAGCAGACAAGGGACAGGGAAAGTTTCACGCACTGAAGCTTTCTTT.

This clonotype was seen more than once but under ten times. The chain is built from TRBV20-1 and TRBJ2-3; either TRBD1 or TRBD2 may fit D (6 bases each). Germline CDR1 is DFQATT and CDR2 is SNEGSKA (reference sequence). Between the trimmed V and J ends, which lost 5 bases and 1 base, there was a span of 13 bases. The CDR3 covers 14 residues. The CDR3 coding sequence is TGCAGTGCTCAAGCGGAGGGGGGCACAGATACGCAGTATTTT. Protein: CSAQAEGGTDTQYF.

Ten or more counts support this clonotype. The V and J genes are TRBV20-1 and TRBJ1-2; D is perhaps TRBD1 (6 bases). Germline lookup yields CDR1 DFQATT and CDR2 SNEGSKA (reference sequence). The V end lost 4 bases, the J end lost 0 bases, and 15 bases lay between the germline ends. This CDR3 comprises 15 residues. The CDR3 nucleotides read TGCAGTGCTATTCTGACAGGTGGCCCTAACTATGGCTACACCTTC. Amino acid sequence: CSAILTGGPNYGYTF.

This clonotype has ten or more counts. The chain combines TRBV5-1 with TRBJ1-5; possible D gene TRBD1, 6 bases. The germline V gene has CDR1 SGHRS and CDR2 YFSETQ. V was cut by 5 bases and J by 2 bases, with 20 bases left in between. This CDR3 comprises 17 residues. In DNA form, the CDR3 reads TGCGCCAGCAGACCGGGACATAGCGAGGGAGGCAATCAGCCCCAGCATTTT. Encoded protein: CASRPGHSEGGNQPQHF.

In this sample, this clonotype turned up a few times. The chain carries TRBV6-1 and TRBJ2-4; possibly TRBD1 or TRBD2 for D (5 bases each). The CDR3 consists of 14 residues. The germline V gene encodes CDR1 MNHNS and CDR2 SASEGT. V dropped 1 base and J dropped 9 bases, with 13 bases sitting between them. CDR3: CASSEGGVEGIQYF. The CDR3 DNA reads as TGTGCCAGCAGTGAAGGAGGGGTCGAGGGCATTCAGTACTTC.

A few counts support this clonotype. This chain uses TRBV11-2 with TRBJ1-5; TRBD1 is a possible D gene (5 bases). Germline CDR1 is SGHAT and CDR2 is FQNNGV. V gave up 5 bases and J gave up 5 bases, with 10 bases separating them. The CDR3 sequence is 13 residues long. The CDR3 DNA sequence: TGTGCCAGCAGCCCCCAGGGAGATCAGCCCCAGCATTTT. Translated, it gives CASSPQGDQPQHF.

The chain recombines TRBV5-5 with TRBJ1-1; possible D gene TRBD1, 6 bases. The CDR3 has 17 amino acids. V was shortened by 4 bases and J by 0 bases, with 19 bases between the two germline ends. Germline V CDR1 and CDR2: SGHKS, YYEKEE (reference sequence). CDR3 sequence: CASSMQGRGRMNTEAFF. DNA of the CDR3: TGTGCCAGCAGCATGCAGGGGCGCGGTCGGATGAACACTGAAGCTTTCTTT.

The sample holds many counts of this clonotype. Written as DNA, the CDR3 is TGTGCCAGCAGTTACGACAGTTCGTCCTACGAGCAGTACTTC. Its protein is CASSYDSSSYEQYF. The gene calls are TRBV6-2 or TRBV6-3 and TRBJ2-7, with D perhaps TRBD1 (5 bases). V was pared by 2 bases and J by 1 base, with 9 bases between. CDR1 and CDR2 (germline): MNHEY, SVGEGT. CDR3 length equals 14 residues.